This TCR beta chain was found in a study of T cells expressing NK-cell markers. Study-wide context: Sorted CD3+CD56+NKG2C+, CD3+CD56+NKG2C- and CD3+CD56-NKG2C+ T cells provided the TCR beta repertoires. Sequenced donors, eight in total, included seven who were HCMV-seropositive and one who was seronegative.

With regard to this clonotype: Its matching antigen is unknown.

With the 5' RACE reads reprocessed, TCRdb shows one record per CDR3 protein and no DNA. The repertoire shows 200,000 to 300,000 distinct CDR3 sequences; the top ten hold approximately 0.42%. Study-wide points: Roughly 6 donors had dominant NKG2C+ clonotypes that comprised roughly 1.0-8% of their CD8+ T cells.

The germline V gene has CDR1 SGHRS and CDR2 YFSETQ. This CDR3 contains 16 residues. The TCR was taken from a man between 18 and 29 years old in good health. This rearrangement joins TRBV5-1 to TRBJ2-3; TCRdb's D call of TRBD1 is untestable without DNA. Sample: blood T cells: a sorted CD56 or NKG2C T cell subset, CD4+ or CD8+ T cells, or bulk PBMC T cells (not recorded which). This CDR3 is CASSRGTTGGTDTQYF.